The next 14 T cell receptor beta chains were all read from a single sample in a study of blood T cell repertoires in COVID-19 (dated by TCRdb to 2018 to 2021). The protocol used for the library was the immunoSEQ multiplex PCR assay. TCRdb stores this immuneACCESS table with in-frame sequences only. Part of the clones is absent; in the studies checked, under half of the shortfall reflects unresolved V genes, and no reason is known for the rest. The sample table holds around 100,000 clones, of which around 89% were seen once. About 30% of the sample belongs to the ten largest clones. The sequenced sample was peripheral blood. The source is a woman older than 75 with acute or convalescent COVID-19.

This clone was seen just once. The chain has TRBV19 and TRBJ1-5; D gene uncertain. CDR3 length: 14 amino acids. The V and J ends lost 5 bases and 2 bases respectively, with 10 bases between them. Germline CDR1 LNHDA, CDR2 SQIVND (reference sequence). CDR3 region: CASSRGSGNQPQHF. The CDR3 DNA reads TGTGCCAGTAGTCGGGGATCTGGCAATCAGCCCCAGCATTTT.

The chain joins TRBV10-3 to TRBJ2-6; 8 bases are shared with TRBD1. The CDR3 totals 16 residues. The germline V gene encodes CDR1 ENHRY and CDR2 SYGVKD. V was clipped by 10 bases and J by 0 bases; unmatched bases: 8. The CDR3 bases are TGTGCCACGTCCGGACAGGGCTTCTCTGGGGCCAACGTCCTGACTTTC. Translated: CATSGQGFSGANVLTF.

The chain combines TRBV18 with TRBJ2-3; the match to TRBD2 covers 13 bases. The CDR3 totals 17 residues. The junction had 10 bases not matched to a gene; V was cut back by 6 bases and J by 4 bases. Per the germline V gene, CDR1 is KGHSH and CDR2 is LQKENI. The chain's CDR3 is CASSTSGGLLFPDTQYF. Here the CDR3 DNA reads TGTGCCAGCTCGACTAGCGGGGGGCTGTTATTCCCAGATACGCAGTATTTT. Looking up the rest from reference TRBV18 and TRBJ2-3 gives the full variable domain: NAGVMQNPRHLVRRRGQEARLRCSPMKGHSHVYWYRQLPEEGLKFMVYLQKENIIDESGMPKERFSAEFPKEGPSILRIQQVVRGDSAAYFCASSTSGGLLFPDTQYFGPGTRLTVL.

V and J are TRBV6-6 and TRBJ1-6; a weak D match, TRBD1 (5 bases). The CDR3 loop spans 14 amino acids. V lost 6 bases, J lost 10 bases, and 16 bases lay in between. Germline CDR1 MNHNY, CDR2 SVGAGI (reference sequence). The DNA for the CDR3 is TGTGCCAGCAGAGGGGCAGCGGGCTCCTCACCCCTCCACTTT. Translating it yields CASRGAAGSSPLHF.

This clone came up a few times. The CDR3 region has the DNA TGTGCCAGCAGGAGCTACTCTGGAAACACCATATATTTT. Translating gives CASRSYSGNTIYF. The V gene is TRBV5-6, the J gene TRBJ1-3; D uncertain. Trimming shortened V by 5 bases and J by 0 bases, and 6 bases separated the two germline ends. The germline V gene encodes CDR1 SGHDT and CDR2 YYEEEE. The CDR3 length is 13 residues.

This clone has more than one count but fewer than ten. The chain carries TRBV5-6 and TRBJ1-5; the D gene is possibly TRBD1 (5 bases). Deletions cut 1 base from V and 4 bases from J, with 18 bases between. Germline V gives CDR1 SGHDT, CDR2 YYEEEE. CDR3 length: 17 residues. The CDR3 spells CASSLRRVQGRNQPQHF. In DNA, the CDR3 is TGTGCCAGCAGCTTGCGGCGTGTGCAGGGCAGGAATCAGCCCCAGCATTTT.

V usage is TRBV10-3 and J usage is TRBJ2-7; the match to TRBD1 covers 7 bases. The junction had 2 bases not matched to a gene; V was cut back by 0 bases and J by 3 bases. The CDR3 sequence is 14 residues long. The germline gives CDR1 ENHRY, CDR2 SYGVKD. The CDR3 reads CAISESGTDYEQYF. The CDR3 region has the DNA TGTGCCATCAGTGAGTCCGGGACAGACTACGAGCAGTACTTC.

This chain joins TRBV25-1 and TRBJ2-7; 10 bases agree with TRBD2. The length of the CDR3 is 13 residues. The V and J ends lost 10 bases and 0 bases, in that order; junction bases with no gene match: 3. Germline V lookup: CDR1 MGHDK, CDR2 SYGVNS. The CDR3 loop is CATRLAGSYEQYF. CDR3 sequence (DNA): TGTGCCACCCGACTAGCGGGCTCCTACGAGCAGTACTTC.

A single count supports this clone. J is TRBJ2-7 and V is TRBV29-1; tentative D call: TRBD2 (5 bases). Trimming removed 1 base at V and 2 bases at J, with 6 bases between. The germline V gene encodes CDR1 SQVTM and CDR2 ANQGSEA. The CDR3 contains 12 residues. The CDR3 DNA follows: TGCAGCGTTGAAGGGGGAGCCTACGAGCAGTACTTC. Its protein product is CSVEGGAYEQYF.

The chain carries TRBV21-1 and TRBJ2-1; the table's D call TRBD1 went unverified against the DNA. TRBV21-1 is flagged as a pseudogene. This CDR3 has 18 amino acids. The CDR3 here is CASSKGGPQGRAINEQFF. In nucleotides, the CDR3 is TGTGCCAGCAGCAAAGGTGGCCCCCAGGGGCGGGCTATCAATGAGCAGTTCTTC.

The CDR3 spells CASSSQGAGIYGYTF. As DNA, the CDR3 is TGTGCCAGCAGCTCCCAGGGGGCTGGGATCTATGGCTACACCTTC. The genes are TRBV7-2 and TRBJ1-2, with 8 bases lining up with TRBD1. V trimming: 4 bases; J trimming: 4 bases; junction bases outside the gene matches: 8. This CDR3 is built from 15 residues. CDR1 SGHTA and CDR2 FQGNSA come from the germline V gene.

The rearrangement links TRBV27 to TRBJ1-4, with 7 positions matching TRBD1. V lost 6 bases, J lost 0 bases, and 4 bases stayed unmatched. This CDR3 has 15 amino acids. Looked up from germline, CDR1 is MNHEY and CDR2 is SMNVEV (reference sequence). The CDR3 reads CASRRQGTTNEKLFF. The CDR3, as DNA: TGTGCCAGCAGAAGACAGGGTACAACTAATGAAAAACTGTTTTTT.

The CDR3 DNA follows: TGTGCCAGCTCAACAACAGGGGGCCAATTTAACTATGGCTACACCTTC. Translating it yields CASSTTGGQFNYGYTF. The V call is TRBV18, the J call TRBJ1-2; 9 nucleotides align to TRBD1. The CDR3 sequence is 16 residues long. Looked up from germline, CDR1 is KGHSH and CDR2 is LQKENI. V lost 5 bases and J lost 1; bases outside the gene matches: 8.

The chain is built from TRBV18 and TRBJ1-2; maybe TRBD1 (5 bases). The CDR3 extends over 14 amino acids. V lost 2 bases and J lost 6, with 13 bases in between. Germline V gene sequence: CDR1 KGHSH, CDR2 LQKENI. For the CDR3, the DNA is TGTGCCAGCTCACCATTTGGGGGGAGTCATGGCTACACCTTC. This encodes CASSPFGGSHGYTF.